This TCR beta chain was documented in a study of T cell repertoires in cytomegalovirus infection. Across the whole study: Matching HLA type and CMV infection were both indicated by public TCR beta signatures. Study findings and constraints: What dominated the ex vivo response were HLA-C-restricted CMV-specific TCR beta clonotypes.

This CDR3 spans 16 amino acids. V was clipped by 5 bases and J by 10 bases, with 24 bases between them. The germline CDR1 and CDR2 sequences are SEHNR and FQNEAQ (reference sequence). This clonotype came up many times. Its antigen is currently unknown. Using its own MiXCR run on the reads, TCRdb lists one record per CDR3 protein. The table includes fewer than 700,000 distinct CDR3 sequences, less than 25% detected once. Specimen: CD8+ T cells from PBMCs. J is TRBJ2-1 and V is TRBV7-9; D might be TRBD1 (8 bases). The TCR comes from a human donor in good health (CMV status not recorded). Some clones in this sample may be carry-over from other donors' samples. The CDR3 sequence: CASSPGGGGPGGEQFF. The CDR3 coding sequence is TGTGCCAGCAGCCCAGGGGGCGGGGGCCCCGGGGGGGAGCAGTTCTTC.